Listed here are 27 T cell receptor beta chains from one sample, sequenced in a study of T cells in narcolepsy. Sequencing used immunoSEQ multiplex PCR; TCRdb keeps in-frame clones, though not all of them. This table holds about 27,000 clones, approximately 80% found once. Sequencing was performed on CD45RA- memory CD4+ T cells from PBMCs. The source of these receptors is a human donor with narcolepsy.

The chain is built from TRBV28 and TRBJ1-1; D is undetermined. CDR1 is MDHEN, CDR2 SYDVKM, per germline. There are 15 residues in the CDR3. Trimming left V 2 bases short and J 2 bases short, with 12 bases between. CDR3 DNA: TGTGCCAGCAGTTTAGGCACCTACTTAAACACTGAAGCTTTCTTT. This sequence encodes CASSLGTYLNTEAFF.

This clone was observed once. V usage is TRBV4-1 and J usage is TRBJ2-3; D remains unclear. Trimming took 0 bases from V and 2 from J, leaving 9 bases between them. Germline V gives CDR1 MGHRA, CDR2 YSYEKL. CDR3 length: 15 amino acids. The CDR3 loop is CASSQELGNTDTQYF. The DNA of the CDR3 is TGCGCCAGCAGCCAAGAATTGGGGAACACAGATACGCAGTATTTT.

V gene TRBV5-1 combines with J gene TRBJ2-5, with D perhaps TRBD2 (5 bases). Per germline, CDR1 SGHRS and CDR2 YFSETQ. V lost 0 bases and J lost 1, with 10 bases in between. The CDR3 length is 15 residues. CDR3 sequence (DNA): TGCGCCAGCAGCTTGGAAACGGGGAGCCAAGAGACCCAGTACTTC. Translating it yields CASSLETGSQETQYF.

The chain has TRBV7-9 and TRBJ2-5; 11 positions match TRBD2. V dropped 2 bases and J dropped 5; count of bases not matched to a gene: 4. CDR1 is SEHNR and CDR2 is FQNEAQ in the germline V gene (reference sequence). The CDR3 has 15 amino acids. DNA for the CDR3: TGTGCCAGCAGCTTAAGGGGGACTAGCGGCGAGACCCAGTACTTC. Translation gives CASSLRGTSGETQYF. The whole variable domain, remainder taken from reference TRBV7-9 and TRBJ2-5, is DTGVSQNPRHKITKRGQNVTFRCDPISEHNRLYWYRQTLGQGPEFLTYFQNEAQLEKSRLLSDRFSAERPKGSFSTLEIQRTEQGDSAMYLCASSLRGTSGETQYFGPGTRLLVL.

The chain employs TRBV7-6 and TRBJ1-3; TRBD1 agrees at 10 bases. Germline trimming cut 2 bases from V and 0 bases from J; bases unmatched to any gene: 7. Germline loops: CDR1 SGHVS, CDR2 FNYEAQ. The CDR3 is made up of 18 amino acids. The CDR3 DNA sequence: TGTGCCAGCAGCTTATCGGGGACAGGGGAAATCTCTGGAAACACCATATATTTT. This encodes CASSLSGTGEISGNTIYF.

This chain links TRBV25-1 with TRBJ2-5; 15 nucleotides match TRBD2. Germline V gene lookup returns CDR1 MGHDK and CDR2 SYGVNS. Losses at the gene ends were 6 bases for V and 5 bases for J; bases not matched to a gene: 7. The CDR3 is 16 amino acids. The CDR3 DNA reads TGTGCCAGCAGCCGGACTAGCGGGGGGGCGAAGGAGACCCAGTACTTC. Its protein is CASSRTSGGAKETQYF. Using reference TRBV25-1 and TRBJ2-5 for the parts outside the CDR3, the full variable domain is EADIYQTPRYLVIGTGKKITLECSQTMGHDKMYWYQQDPGMELHLIHYSYGVNSTEKGDLSSESTVSRIRTEHFPLTLESARPSHTSQYLCASSRTSGGAKETQYFGPGTRLLVL.

This rearrangement joins TRBV15 to TRBJ2-1; 12 positions agree with TRBD2. This CDR3 has 16 amino acids. Germline loops: CDR1 LNHNV, CDR2 YYDKDF (reference sequence). Unmatched junction bases numbered 4, after V lost 2 bases and J lost 5 bases. The CDR3 nucleotides read TGTGCCACCAGCAGACTAAGGACTAGCGGGGACAATGAGCAGTTCTTC. This encodes CATSRLRTSGDNEQFF.

V usage is TRBV20-1 and J usage is TRBJ1-2; the D is unclear. Germline V lookup: CDR1 DFQATT, CDR2 SNEGSKA (reference sequence). This CDR3 has 11 residues. V gave up 6 bases and J gave up 4 bases, with 9 bases separating them. The CDR3 DNA reads as TGCAGTGCGGTGGGGAGCTATGGCTACACCTTC. Protein product: CSAVGSYGYTF.

This chain links TRBV7-2 with TRBJ2-5, with 14 bases fitting TRBD2. CDR3 size: 16 residues. Germline V lookup: CDR1 SGHTA, CDR2 FQGNSA. V gave up 3 bases and J gave up 5 bases; unmatched junction bases: 5. CDR3 region: CASSLTSGGAWETQYF. The CDR3 coding sequence is TGTGCCAGCAGCTTGACTAGCGGGGGGGCTTGGGAGACCCAGTACTTC.

The genes are TRBV18 and TRBJ1-4; TRBD1 might be the D (5 bases). The CDR3 is 15 residues long. With 3 bases removed from V and 5 bases from J, the gap between germline ends came to 13 bases. The germline CDR1 and CDR2 sequences are KGHSH and LQKENI. CDR3 residues: CASSPDGTDNEKLFF. Here the CDR3 DNA reads TGTGCCAGCTCACCGGACGGGACCGACAATGAAAAACTGTTTTTT.

The chain recombines TRBV6-1 with TRBJ1-1; possible D gene TRBD1, 5 bases. Germline V gene data show CDR1 as MNHNS and CDR2 as SASEGT. V was cut by 5 bases and J by 3 bases, with 16 bases left in between. The CDR3 covers 15 residues. The CDR3 coding sequence is TGTGCCAGCAGTCCCAAGTTCGACAGAGACACTGAAGCTTTCTTT. Protein sequence: CASSPKFDRDTEAFF.

This chain connects TRBV7-9 to TRBJ2-7; 9 nucleotides match TRBD1. The trim removed 2 bases at V and 6 bases at J, leaving 5 bases unmatched. The CDR3 consists of 14 residues. The germline V gene encodes CDR1 SEHNR and CDR2 FQNEAQ (reference sequence). The CDR3 spells CASSLTGGGVEQYF. The CDR3 region has the DNA TGTGCCAGCAGCTTAACAGGGGGCGGGGTCGAGCAGTACTTC.

The chain uses TRBV6-5 and TRBJ1-2; D is possibly TRBD1 (5 bases). V was pared by 3 bases and J by 0 bases, with 8 bases between. This CDR3 comprises 14 residues. Per the germline V gene, CDR1 is MNHEY and CDR2 is SVGAGI. CDR3 DNA sequence: TGTGCCAGCAGTTATGACAGCCCTAACTATGGCTACACCTTC. Translation gives CASSYDSPNYGYTF.

The rearrangement links TRBV7-9 to TRBJ1-5, with D possibly TRBD1 on 6 matching bases. With 1 base removed from V and 2 bases from J, the gap between germline ends came to 6 bases. The V gene's germline CDR1 is SEHNR and CDR2 FQNEAQ (reference sequence). This CDR3 spans 14 amino acids. CDR3 DNA sequence: TGTGCCAGCAGCTTAGGACAGGGCAATCAGCCCCAGCATTTT. Its protein product is CASSLGQGNQPQHF.

The rearrangement uses TRBV11-3 and TRBJ2-3; maybe TRBD2 (6 bases). This CDR3 is 16 amino acids long. The germline V and J ends were trimmed by 5 bases and 5 bases, with 20 bases remaining between them. From germline, CDR1 is SGHNT and CDR2 YENEEA. As DNA, the CDR3 is TGTGCCAGCAGCCGCAGACTAGGTGGGGATTTAGATACGCAGTATTTT. Its protein is CASSRRLGGDLDTQYF.

In nucleotides, the CDR3 is TGTGCCAGCAGTGAATGGGGCAGGGGATATGGCTACACCTTC. Amino acids: CASSEWGRGYGYTF. V and J are TRBV6-1 and TRBJ1-2; possible D gene TRBD1, 6 bases. Between the trimmed V and J ends, which lost 2 bases and 5 bases, there was a span of 12 bases. Germline CDR1 and CDR2: MNHNS and SASEGT. This CDR3 comprises 14 residues.

The DNA of the CDR3 is TGTGCCAGCAGTTCCGACCGGGGGGAGGTGCGCTACGAGCAGTACTTC. As protein: CASSSDRGEVRYEQYF. The V and J genes are TRBV6-5 and TRBJ2-7; 7 nucleotides line up with TRBD2. V was pared by 4 bases and J by 3 bases, with 12 bases of the junction left unmatched. Germline values: CDR1 MNHEY, CDR2 SVGAGI. CDR3 size: 16 residues.

This sequence joins TRBV2 and TRBJ1-3; TRBD1 matches 11 bases. Trimming removed 4 bases from V and 1 base from J; junction bases left unmatched: 0. The CDR3 length is 15 residues. Germline lookup yields CDR1 SNHLY and CDR2 FYNNEI. The CDR3 reads CASSGDRGSGNTIYF. DNA for the CDR3: TGTGCCAGCAGTGGGGACAGGGGGTCTGGAAACACCATATATTTT.

This chain's CDR3 is CASSQGLRSSYEQYF. The CDR3 DNA follows: TGCGCCAGCAGCCAAGGACTACGCAGCTCCTACGAGCAGTACTTC. This rearrangement joins TRBV5-1 to TRBJ2-7; tentatively, D is TRBD2 (6 bases). Trimming took off 4 bases at V and 0 bases at J, with 14 bases between the two ends. The CDR3 contains 15 residues. Germline CDR1 SGHRS, CDR2 YFSETQ.

Comments on this clone: A read error may account for a junction end that differs from germline. V usage is TRBV13 and J usage is TRBJ2-7; 8 bases fit TRBD2. Germline V gene data show CDR1 as PRHDT and CDR2 as FYEKMQ (reference sequence). This CDR3 is 15 amino acids long. CDR3 bases: TGTGCCAGCAGCTTAAAAGCGGGGGCCTCCTTCGAGCAGTACTTC. Translating it yields CASSLKAGASFEQYF. Based on the CDR3 plus reference TRBV13 and TRBJ2-7, the full variable domain is AAGVIQSPRHLIKEKRETATLKCYPIPRHDTVYWYQQGPGQDPQFLISFYEKMQSDKGSIPDRFSAQQFSDYHSELNMSSLELGDSALYFCASSLKAGASFEQYFGPGTRLTVT.

The chain has TRBV25-1 and TRBJ2-7; D might be TRBD1 or TRBD2, each matching 5 bases. V lost 1 base to trimming and J lost 1 base, with 14 bases between them. In germline, CDR1 is MGHDK, CDR2 SYGVNS. The CDR3 has 16 residues. The CDR3 nucleotides are TGTGCCAGCAGTGAATTAAAATCCGGGACGTCCTACGAGCAGTACTTC. Its protein is CASSELKSGTSYEQYF.

This sequence joins TRBV11-3 and TRBJ2-2, with D perhaps TRBD2 (6 bases). The ends were cut back, 5 bases at V and 2 bases at J, with 9 bases in the middle. Germline CDR1 and CDR2: SGHNT and YENEEA. CDR3 size: 14 residues. CDR3 bases: TGTGCCAGCAGCCCACTAGCTAACACCGGGGAGCTGTTTTTT. Its protein product is CASSPLANTGELFF.

The table lists this clone with a few counts. The genes are TRBV10-1 and TRBJ1-1, with 10 positions matching TRBD1. Per germline, CDR1 WNHNN and CDR2 SYGVQD (reference sequence). This CDR3 is built from 13 residues. Trimming at V came to 6 bases and at J to 6 bases, leaving 4 bases not matched to a gene. The CDR3 nucleotides read TGCGCCAGCAGGCGGGACAGGGGTGCTGAAGCTTTCTTT. Its translation: CASRRDRGAEAFF.

The table lists this clone with a few counts. CDR3 sequence (DNA): TGTGCCAGCAGCTCGGGACAGGGATTCCACAATGAGCAGTTCTTC. Its translation is CASSSGQGFHNEQFF. The chain combines TRBV11-1 with TRBJ2-1, with 9 positions matching TRBD1. This CDR3 spans 15 amino acids. Germline CDR1 is SGHAT and CDR2 is FQDESV (reference sequence). V shed 4 bases, J shed 5 bases, and the junction held 6 bases outside the gene matches.

This chain links TRBV5-1 with TRBJ2-2, with a tentative D call TRBD2 (6 bases). The germline CDR1 and CDR2 sequences are SGHRS and YFSETQ. With 9 bases removed from V and 3 bases from J, the gap between germline ends came to 18 bases. The CDR3 has 15 residues. The DNA of the CDR3 is TGCGCCACCAGACCCCGGGGGAACTACACCGGGGAGCTGTTTTTT. It translates to CATRPRGNYTGELFF.

This clone has a handful of counts. The genes are TRBV4-3 and TRBJ2-7; 9 nucleotides line up with TRBD1. Germline V gene lookup returns CDR1 LGHNA and CDR2 YSLEER. The trim removed 4 bases at V and 4 bases at J, leaving 5 bases unmatched. The CDR3 consists of 14 residues. The CDR3 DNA is TGCGCCAGCAGCCCGGACAGGGGAAAATACGAGCAGTACTTC. Its translation: CASSPDRGKYEQYF.

The chain is built from TRBV25-1 and TRBJ2-7; 8 bases match TRBD1. Trimming took 2 bases from V and 3 from J; bases not matched to a gene: 6. The CDR3 contains 15 residues. Germline CDR1 and CDR2: MGHDK and SYGVNS. CDR3 bases: TGTGCCAGCAGTGAACCGGGGGACAGGAGCTACGAGCAGTACTTC. Translation: CASSEPGDRSYEQYF.